This T cell receptor beta chain derives from a study of chemoradiotherapy in HPV16-positive cancers. Study in general: Functional T-cell assays on a couple of HPV16-positive patients' cells defined candidate HPV-specific clones and common TCR motifs. Whole-study findings and limits: The functional HPV-specific definition rests on just a couple of HPV16-positive patients. Candidate HPV-specific clones and E7-related TCR motifs grew in tumor during treatment.

To note about this clone: No antigen is known for it.

Repeated repertoire sampling spanned the course of chemoradiotherapy. Trimming removed 0 bases from V and 6 bases from J, with 16 bases in between. Germline V gives CDR1 SGHDT, CDR2 YYEEEE. The length of the CDR3 is 15 residues. Data came from immunoSEQ multiplex PCR; TCRdb stores just in-frame clones and leaves some out. Found here are over 30,000 clones, about 86% of them singletons; the top ten hold 2.1%. The sequence came from a human donor with HPV-associated anogenital cancer. The J gene is TRBJ2-7, the V gene TRBV5-6; D unresolved. The sample was blood, taken from a patient who underwent chemoradiotherapy. Here the CDR3 DNA reads TGTGCCAGCAGCTTGGCCGTTAATGGTATTGGCGAGCAGTACTTC. It yields the protein CASSLAVNGIGEQYF.